Presented here are 9 T cell receptor beta chains from one specimen sequenced in a study of cytotoxic CD8 clonotypes in ibrutinib-treated CLL. TCRdb's table, derived via immunoSEQ multiplex PCR, lists solely in-frame clones and lacks some. The table lists approximately 46,000 clones, roughly three quarters of them singletons. Here the sequenced sample was PBMCs, taken after 12 months of ibrutinib treatment. Source of these receptors: a human donor with chronic lymphocytic leukemia.

This chain links TRBV15 with TRBJ2-3, with 8 bases lining up with TRBD2. Germline trimming cut 2 bases from V and 4 bases from J; bases unmatched to any gene: 5. From germline, CDR1 is LNHNV and CDR2 YYDKDF (reference sequence). The CDR3 has 15 amino acids. In DNA, the CDR3 is TGTGCCACCAGCAGAAAAGCGGGAGCGCCAGATACGCAGTATTTT. Encoded protein: CATSRKAGAPDTQYF.

The chain joins TRBV7-9 to TRBJ2-4; either TRBD1 or TRBD2 may supply D (6 bases each). Germline CDR1 and CDR2: SEHNR and FQNEAQ (reference sequence). This CDR3 spans 16 amino acids. V gave up 4 bases and J gave up 5 bases, with 18 bases separating them. In DNA form, the CDR3 reads TGTGCCAGCAGCTCCACGGGGGCAGGGGTAGAAAACATTCAGTACTTC. Protein: CASSSTGAGVENIQYF.

V and J are TRBV6-4 and TRBJ1-1; no definite D call. The CDR3 extends over 13 amino acids. Germline V gene lookup returns CDR1 MRHNA and CDR2 SNTAGT. The V and J ends lost 4 bases and 5 bases respectively, with 11 bases between them. The CDR3 spells CASSVSMQTEAFF. Written as DNA, the CDR3 is TGTGCCAGCAGTGTGTCCATGCAGACTGAAGCTTTCTTT.

The V gene is TRBV27, the J gene TRBJ1-5, with TRBD1 as a possible D gene (6 bases). CDR3 length: 13 amino acids. V dropped 2 bases and J dropped 7 bases, with 9 bases sitting between them. Germline V CDR1 and CDR2: MNHEY, SMNVEV (reference sequence). The CDR3 sequence: CASSLNRAQPQHF. In DNA, the CDR3 is TGTGCCAGCAGTTTAAACAGGGCCCAGCCCCAGCATTTT.

This clone showed up just once. V and J are TRBV11-2 and TRBJ2-7; 13 nucleotides align to TRBD2. There are 14 residues in the CDR3. Germline assignment: CDR1 SGHAT and CDR2 FQNNGV. V trimming: 8 bases; J trimming: 4 bases; junction bases outside the gene matches: 5. DNA for the CDR3: TGTGCCAGCGGGGGGACTAGCGGGAAATACGAGCAGTACTTC. Protein: CASGGTSGKYEQYF.

This rearrangement joins TRBV5-1 to TRBJ2-7, with D maybe TRBD2 (6 bases). CDR3 length equals 14 residues. Trimming removed 4 bases from V and 3 bases from J, with 14 bases in between. Germline V lookup: CDR1 SGHRS, CDR2 YFSETQ. The chain's CDR3 is CASSKPGLGYEQYF. The CDR3 nucleotides read TGCGCCAGCAGCAAGCCGGGACTTGGCTACGAGCAGTACTTC.

The chain carries TRBV5-4 and TRBJ1-5; the match to TRBD1 covers 7 bases. Germline loops: CDR1 SGHNT, CDR2 YYREEE (reference sequence). CDR3 length: 16 amino acids. V lost 2 bases, J lost 1 base, and 6 bases stayed unmatched. CDR3 DNA: TGTGCCAGCAGCTTTGGAGGGGGCTTAAGCAATCAGCCCCAGCATTTT. Its protein product is CASSFGGGLSNQPQHF.

V usage is TRBV5-1 and J usage is TRBJ2-3; 9 positions agree with TRBD2. The CDR3 contains 16 residues. CDR1 is SGHRS and CDR2 is YFSETQ in the germline V gene. V shed 4 bases and J 2 bases; nucleotides not matched to a gene: 8. This chain's CDR3 is CASSRAGTSHTDTQYF. The CDR3 DNA reads as TGCGCCAGCAGCCGAGCCGGGACTAGCCACACAGATACGCAGTATTTT.

The chain couples TRBV19 to TRBJ2-7, with 12 bases lining up with TRBD1. Germline-derived CDR1 and CDR2 are LNHDA and SQIVND (reference sequence). The junction had 5 bases not matched to a gene; V was cut back by 7 bases and J by 4 bases. The CDR3 sequence is 14 residues long. CDR3: CASKRDRGQYEQYF. The CDR3, as DNA: TGTGCCAGTAAGAGGGACAGGGGGCAATACGAGCAGTACTTC. The whole variable domain, remainder taken from reference TRBV19 and TRBJ2-7, is DGGITQSPKYLFRKEGQNVTLSCEQNLNHDAMYWYRQDPGQGLRLIYYSQIVNDFQKGDIAEGYSVSREKKESFPLTVTSAQKNPTAFYLCASKRDRGQYEQYFGPGTRLTVT.